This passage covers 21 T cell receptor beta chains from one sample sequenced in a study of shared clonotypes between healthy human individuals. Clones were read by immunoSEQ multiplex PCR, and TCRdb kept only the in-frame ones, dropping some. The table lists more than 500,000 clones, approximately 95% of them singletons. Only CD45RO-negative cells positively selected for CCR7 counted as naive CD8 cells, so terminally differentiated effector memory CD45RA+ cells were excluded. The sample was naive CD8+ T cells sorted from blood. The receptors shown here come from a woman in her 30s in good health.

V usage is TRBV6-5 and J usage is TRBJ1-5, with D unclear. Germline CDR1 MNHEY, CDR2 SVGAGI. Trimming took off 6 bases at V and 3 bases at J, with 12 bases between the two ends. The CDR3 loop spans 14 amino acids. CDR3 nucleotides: TGTGCCAGCAGGGAGGCGGGGATCAATCAGCCCCAGCATTTT. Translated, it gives CASREAGINQPQHF.

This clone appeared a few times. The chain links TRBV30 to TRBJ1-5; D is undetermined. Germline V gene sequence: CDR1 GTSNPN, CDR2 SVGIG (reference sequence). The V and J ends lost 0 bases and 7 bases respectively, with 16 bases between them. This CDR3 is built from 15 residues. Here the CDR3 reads CAWSVRLEGDQPQHF. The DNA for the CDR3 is TGTGCCTGGAGTGTACGGTTGGAGGGCGACCAGCCCCAGCATTTT.

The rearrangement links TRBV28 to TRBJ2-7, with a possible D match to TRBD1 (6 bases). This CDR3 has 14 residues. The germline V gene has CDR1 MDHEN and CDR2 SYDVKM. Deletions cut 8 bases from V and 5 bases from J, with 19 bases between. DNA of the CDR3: TGTGCCAGCTCTCCGGGACACCTACCCCACGAGCAGTACTTC. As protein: CASSPGHLPHEQYF.

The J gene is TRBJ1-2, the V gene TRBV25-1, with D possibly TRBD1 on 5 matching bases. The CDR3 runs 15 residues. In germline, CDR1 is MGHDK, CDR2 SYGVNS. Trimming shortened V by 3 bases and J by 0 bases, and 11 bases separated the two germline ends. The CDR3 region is CASSDEGPANYGYTF. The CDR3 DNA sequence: TGTGCCAGCAGTGATGAGGGGCCGGCTAACTATGGCTACACCTTC.

Here the CDR3 reads CASSATTRAHNEQFF. Here the CDR3 DNA reads TGTGCCAGCAGTGCAACTACCAGAGCTCACAATGAGCAGTTCTTC. The V gene is TRBV6-1, the J gene TRBJ2-1; D is undetermined. V lost 4 bases and J 5 bases, leaving 15 bases between the germline ends. CDR3 length: 15 residues. Germline V gene lookup returns CDR1 MNHNS and CDR2 SASEGT.

CDR3 sequence: CASSSRQWGAKNIQYF. The CDR3 region has the DNA TGTGCCAGTAGTTCACGACAATGGGGAGCCAAAAACATTCAGTACTTC. V gene TRBV19 combines with J gene TRBJ2-4; D call uncertain. V dropped 5 bases and J dropped 0 bases, with 14 bases sitting between them. The CDR3 has 16 amino acids. Germline V CDR1 and CDR2: LNHDA, SQIVND (reference sequence).

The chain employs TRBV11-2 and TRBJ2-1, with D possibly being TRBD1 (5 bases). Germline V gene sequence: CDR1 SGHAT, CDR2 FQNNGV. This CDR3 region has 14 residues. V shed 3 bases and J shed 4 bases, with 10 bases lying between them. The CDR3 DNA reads TGTGCCAGCAGCTTGCCTACAGGTTACAATGAGCAGTTCTTC. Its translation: CASSLPTGYNEQFF.

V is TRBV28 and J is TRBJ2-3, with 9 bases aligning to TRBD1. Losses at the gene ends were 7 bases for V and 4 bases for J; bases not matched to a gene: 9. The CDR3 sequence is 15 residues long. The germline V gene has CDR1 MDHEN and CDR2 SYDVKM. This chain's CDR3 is CASTLWGQGPDTQYF. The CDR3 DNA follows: TGTGCCAGCACCCTTTGGGGACAGGGTCCAGATACGCAGTATTTT.

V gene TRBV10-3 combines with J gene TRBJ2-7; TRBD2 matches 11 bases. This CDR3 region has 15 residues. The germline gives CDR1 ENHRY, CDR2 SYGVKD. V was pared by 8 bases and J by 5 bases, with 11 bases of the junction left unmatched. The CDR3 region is CAIEDSGRALHEQYF. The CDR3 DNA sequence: TGTGCCATCGAAGATAGCGGGAGGGCCCTCCACGAGCAGTACTTC.

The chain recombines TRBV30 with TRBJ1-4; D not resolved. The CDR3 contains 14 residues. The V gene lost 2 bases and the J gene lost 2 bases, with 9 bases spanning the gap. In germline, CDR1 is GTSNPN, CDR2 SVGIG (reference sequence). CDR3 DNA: TGTGCCTGGAGTAACGGGTTCACTAATGAAAAACTGTTTTTT. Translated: CAWSNGFTNEKLFF.

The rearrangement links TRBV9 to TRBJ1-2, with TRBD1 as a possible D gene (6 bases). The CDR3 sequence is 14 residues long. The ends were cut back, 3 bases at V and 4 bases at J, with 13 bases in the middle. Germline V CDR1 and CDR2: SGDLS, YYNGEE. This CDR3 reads CASSANRDIYGYTF. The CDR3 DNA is TGTGCCAGCAGCGCCAACAGGGATATCTATGGCTACACCTTC.

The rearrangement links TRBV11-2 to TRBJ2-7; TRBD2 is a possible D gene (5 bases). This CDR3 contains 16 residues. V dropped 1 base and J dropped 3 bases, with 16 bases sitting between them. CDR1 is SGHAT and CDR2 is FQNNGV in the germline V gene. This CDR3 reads CASSLVLSASYYEQYF. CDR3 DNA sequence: TGTGCCAGCAGCTTAGTTTTGAGTGCTAGCTACTACGAGCAGTACTTC.

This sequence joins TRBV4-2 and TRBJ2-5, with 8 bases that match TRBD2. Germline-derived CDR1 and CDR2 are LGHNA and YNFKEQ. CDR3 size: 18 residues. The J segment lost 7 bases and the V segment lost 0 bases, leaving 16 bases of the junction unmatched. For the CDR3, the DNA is TGTGCCAGCAGCCAAGATACGGGCCCAGCGGGAGACAGTGCGACCCAGTACTTC. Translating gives CASSQDTGPAGDSATQYF.

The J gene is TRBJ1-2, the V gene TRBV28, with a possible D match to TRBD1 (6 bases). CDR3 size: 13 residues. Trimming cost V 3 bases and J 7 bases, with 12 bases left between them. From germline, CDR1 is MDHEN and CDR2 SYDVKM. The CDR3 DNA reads TGTGCCAGCAGTTTTGGCGGGGGGCTTGGCTACACCTTC. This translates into CASSFGGGLGYTF.

The CDR3 region is CASSSPGLRFGETQYF. The CDR3 coding sequence is TGTGCCAGCAGTTCTCCGGGACTACGATTCGGGGAGACCCAGTACTTC. J is TRBJ2-5 and V is TRBV28, with 7 bases matching TRBD2. CDR3 length: 16 amino acids. Germline V gene data show CDR1 as MDHEN and CDR2 as SYDVKM. With 4 bases clipped from V and 5 bases from J, the junction kept 13 bases outside the gene matches.

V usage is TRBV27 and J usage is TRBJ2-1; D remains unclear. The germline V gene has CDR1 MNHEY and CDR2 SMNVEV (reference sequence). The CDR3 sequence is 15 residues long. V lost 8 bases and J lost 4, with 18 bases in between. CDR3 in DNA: TGTGCCAGCTGCAATGACGTAAAGGCATACAATGAGCAGTTCTTC. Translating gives CASCNDVKAYNEQFF.

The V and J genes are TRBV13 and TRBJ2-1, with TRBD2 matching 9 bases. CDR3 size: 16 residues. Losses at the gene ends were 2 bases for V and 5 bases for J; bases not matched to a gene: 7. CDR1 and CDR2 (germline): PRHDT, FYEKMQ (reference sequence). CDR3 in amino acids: CASSLILAGPNNEQFF. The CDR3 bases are TGTGCCAGCAGCTTAATCCTAGCGGGACCTAACAATGAGCAGTTCTTC.

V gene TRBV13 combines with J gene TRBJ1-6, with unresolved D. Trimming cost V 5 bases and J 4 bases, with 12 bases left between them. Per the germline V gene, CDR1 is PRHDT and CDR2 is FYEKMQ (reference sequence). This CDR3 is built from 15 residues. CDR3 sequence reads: CASSLDLQYNSPLHF. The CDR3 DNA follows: TGTGCCAGCAGCCTCGATTTACAGTATAATTCACCCCTCCACTTT.

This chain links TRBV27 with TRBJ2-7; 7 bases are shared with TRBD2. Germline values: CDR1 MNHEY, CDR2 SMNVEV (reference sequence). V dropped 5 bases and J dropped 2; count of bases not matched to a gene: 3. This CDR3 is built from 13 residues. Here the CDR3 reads CASSMGRAYEQYF. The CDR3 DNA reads TGTGCCAGCAGTATGGGGAGGGCCTACGAGCAGTACTTC.

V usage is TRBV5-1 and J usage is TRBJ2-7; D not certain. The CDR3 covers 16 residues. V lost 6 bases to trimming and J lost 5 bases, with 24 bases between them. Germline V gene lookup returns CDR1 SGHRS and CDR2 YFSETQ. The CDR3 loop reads CASKLGPVHPYDEQYF. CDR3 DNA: TGCGCCAGCAAGTTAGGCCCCGTACACCCATACGACGAGCAGTACTTC.

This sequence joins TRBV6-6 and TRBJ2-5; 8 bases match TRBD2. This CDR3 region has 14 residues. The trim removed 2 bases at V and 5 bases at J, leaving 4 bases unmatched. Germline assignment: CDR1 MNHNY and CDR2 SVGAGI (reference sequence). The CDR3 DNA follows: TGTGCCAGCAGTTACCGCCCGGGAGGGGAGACCCAGTACTTC. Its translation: CASSYRPGGETQYF.